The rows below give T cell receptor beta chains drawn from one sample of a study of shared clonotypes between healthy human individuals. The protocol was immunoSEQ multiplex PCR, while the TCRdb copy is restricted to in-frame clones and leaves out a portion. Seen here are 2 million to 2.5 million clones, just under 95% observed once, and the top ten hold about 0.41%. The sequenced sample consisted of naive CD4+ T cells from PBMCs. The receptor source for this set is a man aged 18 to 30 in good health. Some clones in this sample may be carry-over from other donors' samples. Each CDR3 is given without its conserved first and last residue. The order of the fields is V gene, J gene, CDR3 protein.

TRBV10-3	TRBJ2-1	AISVQAFRLTNEQF
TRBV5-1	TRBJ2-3	ASSLGTGRADTQY
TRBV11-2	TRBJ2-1	ASSSSGAAGAYLEQF
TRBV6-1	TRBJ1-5	ASKMDSFSNQPQH
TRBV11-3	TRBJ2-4	ASSPTRAPGKNIQY
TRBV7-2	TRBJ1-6	ASTLRGIWSPLH
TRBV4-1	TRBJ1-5	ASSLLAGGNQPQH
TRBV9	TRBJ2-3	ASSVLGQSDTQY
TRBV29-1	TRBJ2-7	SGRTGVNSYEQY
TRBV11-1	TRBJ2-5	ASSLDLAVAETQY
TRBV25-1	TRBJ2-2	ASSPAGAANTGELF
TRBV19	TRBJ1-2	ASSRSDAGGYT
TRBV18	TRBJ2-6	ASSPPFGGPGANVLT
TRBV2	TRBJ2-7	ASSDRGSSYEQY
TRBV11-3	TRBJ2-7	ASSFDRDRDGLRRYEQY
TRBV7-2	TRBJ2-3	ASSLTGRGTDTQY
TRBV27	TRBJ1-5	ASSSLQPGGQPQH
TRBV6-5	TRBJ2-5	ASSYADQGTQY
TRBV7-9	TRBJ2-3	ASVDRVFDTQY
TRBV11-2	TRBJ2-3	ASSFLAGGTDTQY
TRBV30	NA	AWSVGTGYEQY
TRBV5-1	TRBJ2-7	ASSLLASGTYEQY
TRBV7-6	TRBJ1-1	ASSLRQAATEAF
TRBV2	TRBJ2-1	ASRIYNEQF
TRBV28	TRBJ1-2	ASSHGQDYGYT
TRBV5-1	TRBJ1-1	ASSLVGQGAVEAF
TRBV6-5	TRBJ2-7	ASSYSWQGTEQY
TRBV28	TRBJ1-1	ASSLWGSQNTEAF
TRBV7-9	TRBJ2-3	ASSLGYGQGSLYDTQY
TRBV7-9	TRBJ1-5	ASSSQGSGNQPQH
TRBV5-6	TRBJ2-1	ASSLVGYEQF
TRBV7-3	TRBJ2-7	ASSPGAGGYEQY
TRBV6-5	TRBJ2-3	ASSPQGYGTDTQY
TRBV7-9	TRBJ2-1	ASSLGLATSGRNEQF
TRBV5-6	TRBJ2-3	ASSLGVSTDTQY
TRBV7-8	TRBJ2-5	ASSSLTTSGRGETQY
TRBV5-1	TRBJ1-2	ASSLARGGNYGYT
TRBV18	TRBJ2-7	ASSPGIKGEQY
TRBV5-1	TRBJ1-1	ASSPIQGSTEAF
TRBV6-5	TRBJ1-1	ASSYSKLTEAF
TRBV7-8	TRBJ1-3	ASSFSPGPGNTIY
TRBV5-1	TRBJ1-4	ASSTGNWGKLF
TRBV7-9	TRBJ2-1	ASSYTGSAEQF
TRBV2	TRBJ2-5	ASREGGEQY
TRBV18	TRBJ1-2	ASSPPSIGMDYGYT
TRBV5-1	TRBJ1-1	ASSDTGGNMNTEAF
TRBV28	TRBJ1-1	ASIRLSSEAF